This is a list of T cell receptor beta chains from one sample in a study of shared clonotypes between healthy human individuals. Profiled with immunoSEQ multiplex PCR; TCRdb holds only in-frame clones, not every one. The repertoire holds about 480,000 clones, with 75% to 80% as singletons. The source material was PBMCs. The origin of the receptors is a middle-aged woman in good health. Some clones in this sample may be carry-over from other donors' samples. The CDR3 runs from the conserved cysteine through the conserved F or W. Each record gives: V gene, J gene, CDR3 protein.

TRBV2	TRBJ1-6	CASKGDVGGSPLHF
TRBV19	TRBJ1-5	CASTKGRSNQPQHF
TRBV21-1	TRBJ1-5	CASSKGQGINQPQHF
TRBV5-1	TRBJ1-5	CASSLGQSSNQPQHF
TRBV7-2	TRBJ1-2	CASSSLGQGPYGYTF
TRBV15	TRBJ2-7	CATSRPPRQGIPYEQYF
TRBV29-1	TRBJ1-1	CSVVPATNTEAFF
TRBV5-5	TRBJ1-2	CASSTGQGESLIYGYTF
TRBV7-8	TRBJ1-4	CASSAGQGWGNEKLFF
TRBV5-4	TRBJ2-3	CASSAGGSDTQYF
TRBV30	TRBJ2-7	CAWSPGLAQPREQYF
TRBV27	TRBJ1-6	CASSYLDRNYNSPLHF